The T cell receptor beta chain under discussion was sequenced for a study of cytomegalovirus exposure and HLA in healthy donors. Study outcomes and limitations: Being indistinguishable, some V segments were excluded, TRBV6-2 and TRBV6-3 among them. CMV antigen specificity of three CMV-associated chains was confirmed in vitro.

With regard to this clone: Its target is unknown.

The CDR3 runs to 16 residues. Germline CDR1 is SEHNR and CDR2 is FQNEAQ (reference sequence). V lost 5 bases to trimming and J lost 1 base; unmatched junction nucleotides: 10. PCR primers comprised 60 Vbeta and 13 Jbeta primers. Measured with immunoSEQ multiplex PCR; TCRdb has only the in-frame clones, and not every one. The sample contains over 150,000 clones, just under 85% of which appear only once. The TCR originated in a girl aged 5-17 years in good health and CMV-seropositive. Specimen: PBMCs. The chain combines TRBV7-9 with TRBJ2-7; 8 bases align to TRBD1. CDR3 nucleotides: TGTGCCAGCAGCCCCTCGGACAGGGAGATTTCCTACGAGCAGTACTTC. This gives the protein CASSPSDREISYEQYF.